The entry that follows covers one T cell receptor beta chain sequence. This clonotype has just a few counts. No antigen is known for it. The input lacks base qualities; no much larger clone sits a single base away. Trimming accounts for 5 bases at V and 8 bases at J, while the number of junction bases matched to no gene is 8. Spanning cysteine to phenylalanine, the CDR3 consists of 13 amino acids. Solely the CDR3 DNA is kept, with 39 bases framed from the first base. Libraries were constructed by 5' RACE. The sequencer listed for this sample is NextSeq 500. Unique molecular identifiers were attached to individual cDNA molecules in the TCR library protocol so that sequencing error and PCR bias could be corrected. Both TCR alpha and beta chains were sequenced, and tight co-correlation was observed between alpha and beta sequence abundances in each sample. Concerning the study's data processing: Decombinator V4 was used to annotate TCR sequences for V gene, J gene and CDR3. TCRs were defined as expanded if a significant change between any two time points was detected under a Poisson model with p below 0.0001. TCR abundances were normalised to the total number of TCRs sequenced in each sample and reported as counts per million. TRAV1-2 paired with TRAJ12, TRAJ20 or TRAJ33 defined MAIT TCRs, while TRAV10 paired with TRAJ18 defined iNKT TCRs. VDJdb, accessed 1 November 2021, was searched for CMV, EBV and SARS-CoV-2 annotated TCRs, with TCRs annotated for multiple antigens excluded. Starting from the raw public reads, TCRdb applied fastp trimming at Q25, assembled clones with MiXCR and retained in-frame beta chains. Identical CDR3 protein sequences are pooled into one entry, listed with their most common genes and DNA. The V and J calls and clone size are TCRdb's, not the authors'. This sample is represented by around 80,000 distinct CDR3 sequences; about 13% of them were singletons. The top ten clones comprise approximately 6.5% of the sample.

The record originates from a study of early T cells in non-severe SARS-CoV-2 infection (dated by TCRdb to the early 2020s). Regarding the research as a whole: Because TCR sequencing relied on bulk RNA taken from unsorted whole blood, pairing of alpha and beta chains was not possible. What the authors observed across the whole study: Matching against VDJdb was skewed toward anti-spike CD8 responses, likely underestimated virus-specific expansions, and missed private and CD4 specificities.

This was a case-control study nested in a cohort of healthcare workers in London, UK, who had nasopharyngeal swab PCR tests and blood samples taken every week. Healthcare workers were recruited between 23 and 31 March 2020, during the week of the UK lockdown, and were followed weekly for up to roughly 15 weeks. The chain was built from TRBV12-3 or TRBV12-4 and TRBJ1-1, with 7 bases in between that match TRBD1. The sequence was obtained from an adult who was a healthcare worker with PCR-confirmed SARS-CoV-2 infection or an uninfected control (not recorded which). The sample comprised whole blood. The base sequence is TGTGCCAGCAGTCGGGACAGCCCTCAAGAAGCTTTCTTT. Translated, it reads CASSRDSPQEAFF.